These 32 T cell receptor beta chains came from one sample sequenced in a study of vaccination effects on CD4 cells after COVID-19. What these receptors recognize is not known. Assay: immunoSEQ multiplex PCR; the TCRdb copy retains only in-frame clones and omits some. The sample shows 35,000 to 45,000 clones, around 75% of them seen only once. Viral peptide pools were used in the ViraFEST assay to expand antigen-specific CD4+ T cells, and sequencing came afterward. CD4+ T cells were isolated after nine to ten days of culture. Convalescent patients had PCR-confirmed SARS-CoV-2 infection between March and December 2020. The sequencing here drew on CD4+ T cells from PBMCs cultured with a peptide pool, taken before COVID-19 vaccination. The origin of the receptors is a human donor who had a prior SARS-CoV-2 infection.

A few counts support this clone. V is TRBV27 and J is TRBJ1-4; 7 positions agree with TRBD1. CDR1 MNHEY and CDR2 SMNVEV come from the germline V gene (reference sequence). V lost 3 bases to trimming and J lost 4 bases; unmatched junction nucleotides: 2. The CDR3 spans 14 residues. The CDR3 DNA sequence: TGTGCCAGCAGTTTGGGACAGTATAATGAAAAACTGTTTTTT. It codes for CASSLGQYNEKLFF.

The count of this clone is one. The chain has TRBV5-6 and TRBJ2-7; D is perhaps TRBD2 (6 bases). Trimming cost V 3 bases and J 3 bases, with 16 bases left between them. In germline, CDR1 is SGHDT, CDR2 YYEEEE. This CDR3 has 15 residues. The CDR3 bases are TGTGCCAGCAGCTCCAGTAGGGTGGGGGGCTACGAGCAGTACTTC. It is translated as CASSSSRVGGYEQYF.

The gene calls are TRBV5-4 and TRBJ2-2; D possibly corresponds to TRBD2 (5 bases). Deletions cut 2 bases from V and 4 bases from J, with 12 bases between. The CDR3 is 15 residues long. CDR1 is SGHNT, CDR2 YYREEE, per germline (reference sequence). The CDR3 DNA reads TGTGCCAGCAGCTTAAAACTAGGACGCACCGGGGAGCTGTTTTTT. This encodes CASSLKLGRTGELFF.

The V gene is TRBV21-1, the J gene TRBJ1-3. TRBV21-1 constitutes a pseudogene. This CDR3 contains 16 residues. In DNA, the CDR3 is TGTGCCAGCAGCAATTCGCCGGAGGGGTCTGGAAACACCATATATTTT. Encoded protein: CASSNSPEGSGNTIYF.

This chain links TRBV6-2 or TRBV6-3 with TRBJ2-2; maybe TRBD1 (6 bases). The CDR3 is 14 residues long. Trimming shortened V by 5 bases and J by 5 bases, and 12 bases separated the two germline ends. Germline V gives CDR1 MNHEY, CDR2 SVGEGT. The CDR3 spells CASSRNRDTGELFF. CDR3 sequence (DNA): TGTGCCAGCAGTCGTAACAGGGATACCGGGGAGCTGTTTTTT.

This chain joins TRBV18 and TRBJ1-4; no clear D. With 4 bases removed from V and 7 bases from J, the gap between germline ends came to 16 bases. Germline loops: CDR1 KGHSH, CDR2 LQKENI. This CDR3 contains 15 residues. Written as DNA, the CDR3 is TGTGCCAGCTCACACTCCGGGGAAGTGGGTGAAAAACTGTTTTTT. Translating it yields CASSHSGEVGEKLFF.

A few counts support this clone. The chain carries TRBV6-5 and TRBJ1-5; maybe TRBD1 (5 bases). This CDR3 has 14 residues. CDR1 and CDR2 from the germline V gene are MNHEY and SVGAGI. V was shortened by 5 bases and J by 2 bases, with 10 bases between the two germline ends. Here the CDR3 DNA reads TGTGCCAGCAGTCTCAGGGCGGGCAATCAGCCCCAGCATTTT. This gives the protein CASSLRAGNQPQHF.

This clone is a singleton in its sample. The chain uses TRBV2 and TRBJ2-1, with D possibly called TRBD1 or TRBD2 (6 bases each). With 8 bases removed from V and 9 bases from J, the gap between germline ends came to 20 bases. Per germline, CDR1 SNHLY and CDR2 FYNNEI. The CDR3 has 14 amino acids. In nucleotides, the CDR3 is TGTGCCAGCCAAAGGGGGGCCGATAAAAGTGAGCAGTTCTTC. It translates to CASQRGADKSEQFF.

The rearrangement uses TRBV5-1 and TRBJ2-5; D call uncertain. In germline, CDR1 is SGHRS, CDR2 YFSETQ. The V gene lost 0 bases and the J gene lost 2 bases, with 5 bases spanning the gap. There are 13 residues in the CDR3. CDR3 amino acids: CASSLGPQETQYF. The CDR3 nucleotides read TGCGCCAGCAGCTTGGGGCCTCAAGAGACCCAGTACTTC.

In its sample, this clone was seen a few times. The chain combines TRBV7-9 with TRBJ2-2; D unclear. The germline gives CDR1 SEHNR, CDR2 FQNEAQ (reference sequence). There are 12 residues in the CDR3. V was trimmed by 5 bases and J by 3 bases, leaving 4 bases between them. The CDR3 coding sequence is TGTGCCAGCAGCCCCTACACCGGGGAGCTGTTTTTT. Amino acid sequence: CASSPYTGELFF.

The rearrangement joins TRBV6-6 to TRBJ2-1; 10 positions agree with TRBD1. V dropped 5 bases and J dropped 6; count of bases not matched to a gene: 4. Germline values: CDR1 MNHNY, CDR2 SVGAGI (reference sequence). CDR3 length equals 14 residues. The CDR3 coding sequence is TGTGCCAGCAGTAACGGACAGGGGGTCAATGAGCAGTTCTTC. Translating gives CASSNGQGVNEQFF.

Here the CDR3 DNA reads TGCGCCAGCAGCCAAGATCTACGCGGGATGGGGTCCTACGAGCAGTACTTC. Its translation is CASSQDLRGMGSYEQYF. The chain recombines TRBV4-3 with TRBJ2-7; perhaps TRBD2 as D (6 bases). CDR3 length equals 17 residues. Trimming pared 0 bases from V and 1 base from J, leaving 16 bases between. CDR1 is LGHNA and CDR2 is YSLEER in the germline V gene.

The chain recombines TRBV2 with TRBJ1-5; TRBD1 is a possible D gene (5 bases). V lost 3 bases and J 2 bases, leaving 11 bases between the germline ends. Germline V gene lookup returns CDR1 SNHLY and CDR2 FYNNEI. The CDR3 totals 15 residues. CDR3 DNA: TGTGCCAGCAGTGACCAGGGTCAGGGCAATCAGCCCCAGCATTTT. Its translation is CASSDQGQGNQPQHF.

Regarding this clone: The junction differs from germline at one of its ends, possibly a read error. The gene calls are TRBV9 and TRBJ2-7; weak D call: TRBD2 (6 bases). This CDR3 contains 11 residues. The V gene's germline CDR1 is SGDLS and CDR2 YYNGEE. For the CDR3, the DNA is TGTGCCAGCGGGAGTGTCGGACTACCACACTTC. Translated, it gives CASGSVGLPHF.

This rearrangement joins TRBV6-2 or TRBV6-3 to TRBJ1-1, with TRBD1 identical over 7 bases. Germline V lookup: CDR1 MNHEY, CDR2 SVGEGT. With V trimmed by 6 bases and J by 1 base, 8 bases remained unmatched. The CDR3 runs to 15 residues. CDR3 nucleotide sequence: TGTGCCAGCAGCAACCCATGGACAGGGAACACTGAAGCTTTCTTT. Translation: CASSNPWTGNTEAFF.

The rearrangement uses TRBV13 and TRBJ1-4; 7 nucleotides line up with TRBD1. V shed 2 bases, J shed 11 bases, and the junction held 8 bases outside the gene matches. The CDR3 is 14 amino acids. Per the germline V gene, CDR1 is PRHDT and CDR2 is FYEKMQ (reference sequence). The CDR3 spells CASSLLIEGQKLFF. In DNA form, the CDR3 reads TGTGCCAGCAGCTTATTAATAGAGGGACAGAAACTGTTTTTT.

This chain joins TRBV18 and TRBJ1-3; D unclear. Germline CDR1 KGHSH, CDR2 LQKENI. V dropped 6 bases and J dropped 0 bases, with 15 bases sitting between them. The CDR3 extends over 16 amino acids. The DNA of the CDR3 is TGTGCCAGCTCCCCCCAAGGTACAGACTCTGGAAACACCATATATTTT. Protein product: CASSPQGTDSGNTIYF. Supplemented by reference TRBV18 and TRBJ1-3, the full variable domain reads NAGVMQNPRHLVRRRGQEARLRCSPMKGHSHVYWYRQLPEEGLKFMVYLQKENIIDESGMPKERFSAEFPKEGPSILRIQQVVRGDSAAYFCASSPQGTDSGNTIYFGEGSWLTVV.

The chain couples TRBV5-8 to TRBJ1-6; the D is unclear. The CDR3 totals 13 residues. Trimming pared 6 bases from V and 5 bases from J, leaving 9 bases between. The germline CDR1 and CDR2 sequences are SGHTS and YDEGEE. The CDR3 sequence is CASTRDNNSPLHF. The DNA of the CDR3 is TGTGCCAGCACAAGAGATAATAATTCACCCCTCCACTTT.

The CDR3 DNA sequence: TGTGCCAGCAGCCAATTCAGCATCAACGAGCAGTACTTC. It is translated as CASSQFSINEQYF. This rearrangement joins TRBV3-1 (or the pseudogene TRBV3-2) to TRBJ2-7; the D is unclear. Germline loops: CDR1 LGHDT, CDR2 YNNKEL (reference sequence). CDR3 length: 13 residues. V lost 2 bases to trimming and J lost 5 bases, with 10 bases between them.

The chain recombines TRBV4-3 with TRBJ2-1, with a possible D match to TRBD2 (6 bases). The CDR3 totals 17 residues. Trimming cost V 4 bases and J 6 bases, with 22 bases left between them. The germline V gene encodes CDR1 LGHNA and CDR2 YSLEER. The CDR3 spells CASSPYIAAGGSNEQFF. Written as DNA, the CDR3 is TGCGCCAGCAGCCCATATATAGCGGCAGGAGGTTCCAATGAGCAGTTCTTC.

The chain carries TRBV13 and TRBJ1-3; D is undetermined. From germline, CDR1 is PRHDT and CDR2 FYEKMQ (reference sequence). This CDR3 comprises 12 residues. V lost 5 bases to trimming and J lost 3 bases, with 5 bases between them. The CDR3 DNA reads TGTGCCAGCAGCCGAGGTGGAAACACCATATATTTT. Encoded protein: CASSRGGNTIYF.

This clone was detected only a few times. The V gene is TRBV15, the J gene TRBJ2-1, with a possible D match to TRBD1 (6 bases). The germline gives CDR1 LNHNV, CDR2 YYDKDF (reference sequence). Trimming took off 0 bases at V and 10 bases at J, with 10 bases between the two ends. The CDR3 is made up of 13 amino acids. The CDR3 reads CATSRDPGDEQFF. The DNA of the CDR3 is TGTGCCACCAGCAGAGATCCAGGGGACGAGCAGTTCTTC.

The rearrangement links TRBV5-1 to TRBJ1-2, with 7 bases matching TRBD1. This CDR3 is built from 19 residues. V shed 0 bases and J 2 bases; nucleotides not matched to a gene: 16. CDR1 and CDR2 (germline): SGHRS, YFSETQ. CDR3 loop: CASSLGPRRAGGRNYGYTF. Written as DNA, the CDR3 is TGCGCCAGCAGCTTGGGCCCGAGGCGGGCAGGGGGAAGGAACTATGGCTACACCTTC.

This clone was detected only a few times. The V gene is TRBV5-1, the J gene TRBJ1-3; D uncertain. Germline lookup yields CDR1 SGHRS and CDR2 YFSETQ. This CDR3 has 18 amino acids. Between the trimmed V and J ends, which lost 0 bases and 3 bases, there was a span of 19 bases. The CDR3 nucleotides are TGCGCCAGCAGCTTGGGACCTAGTTCAGGATTAGTTGGAAACACCATATATTTT. This translates into CASSLGPSSGLVGNTIYF.

The chain employs TRBV11-2 and TRBJ2-3; tentatively, D is TRBD2 (5 bases). CDR3 size: 18 residues. The V end was cut by 3 bases, the J end by 3 bases, with 22 bases between. Germline values: CDR1 SGHAT, CDR2 FQNNGV. The CDR3 DNA is TGTGCCAGCAGCTTCCCCCCTTCCGCCCGGACGGGGACAGATACGCAGTATTTT. Residues: CASSFPPSARTGTDTQYF.

This rearrangement joins TRBV5-4 to TRBJ2-5; the D gene is possibly TRBD2 (5 bases). This CDR3 is built from 15 residues. Trimming pared 5 bases from V and 0 bases from J, leaving 14 bases between. The germline gives CDR1 SGHNT, CDR2 YYREEE (reference sequence). As DNA, the CDR3 is TGTGCCAGCAGTTCTAAGCGGATGTACCAAGAGACCCAGTACTTC. Translation gives CASSSKRMYQETQYF.

The chain is built from TRBV5-1 and TRBJ2-7, with 7 bases lining up with TRBD2. Germline trimming cut 2 bases from V and 2 bases from J; bases unmatched to any gene: 1. CDR1 is SGHRS and CDR2 is YFSETQ in the germline V gene. The CDR3 loop spans 13 amino acids. CDR3 in DNA: TGCGCCAGCAGCTTAACTAGCGCCTACGAGCAGTACTTC. This encodes CASSLTSAYEQYF.

V and J are TRBV7-9 and TRBJ2-2; the D gene is possibly TRBD2 (6 bases). Trimming shortened V by 4 bases and J by 4 bases, and 10 bases separated the two germline ends. In germline, CDR1 is SEHNR, CDR2 FQNEAQ (reference sequence). This CDR3 region has 14 residues. CDR3 amino acids: CASSSLAATGELFF. CDR3 sequence (DNA): TGTGCCAGCAGCTCACTAGCAGCCACCGGGGAGCTGTTTTTT.

The chain recombines TRBV30 with TRBJ2-3; 7 bases line up with TRBD2. The length of the CDR3 is 16 residues. J gave up 6 bases and V 4 bases, and 16 bases lay outside the gene matches. Germline CDR1 is GTSNPN and CDR2 is SVGIG (reference sequence). CDR3 residues: CAWIQFGRGGVDTQYF. In nucleotides, the CDR3 is TGTGCCTGGATTCAGTTTGGGAGGGGCGGGGTCGATACGCAGTATTTT.

V and J are TRBV30 and TRBJ2-3; 8 nucleotides agree with TRBD2. Germline CDR1 GTSNPN, CDR2 SVGIG (reference sequence). The CDR3 is made up of 15 amino acids. The J segment lost 5 bases and the V segment lost 4 bases, leaving 11 bases of the junction unmatched. In nucleotides, the CDR3 is TGTGCCTGGACCACGGGACTAGGGGGTCTAGATACGCAGTATTTT. Translated, it gives CAWTTGLGGLDTQYF.

This clone is a singleton in its sample. The genes are TRBV9 and TRBJ2-1; TRBD1 matches 7 bases. This CDR3 has 14 amino acids. The germline gives CDR1 SGDLS, CDR2 YYNGEE. V was clipped by 4 bases and J by 6 bases; unmatched bases: 7. CDR3 in DNA: TGTGCCAGCAGCATACCCGGGACAGTCAATGAGCAGTTCTTC. Its translation: CASSIPGTVNEQFF.

This clone was found once. The J gene is TRBJ2-7, the V gene TRBV5-1, with TRBD2 identical over 11 bases. V gave up 4 bases and J gave up 0 bases; unmatched junction bases: 3. This CDR3 comprises 15 residues. The germline CDR1 and CDR2 sequences are SGHRS and YFSETQ. The CDR3 region has the DNA TGCGCCAGCAGCCTTAGCGGGGGGGCCTCCTACGAGCAGTACTTC. It translates to CASSLSGGASYEQYF.